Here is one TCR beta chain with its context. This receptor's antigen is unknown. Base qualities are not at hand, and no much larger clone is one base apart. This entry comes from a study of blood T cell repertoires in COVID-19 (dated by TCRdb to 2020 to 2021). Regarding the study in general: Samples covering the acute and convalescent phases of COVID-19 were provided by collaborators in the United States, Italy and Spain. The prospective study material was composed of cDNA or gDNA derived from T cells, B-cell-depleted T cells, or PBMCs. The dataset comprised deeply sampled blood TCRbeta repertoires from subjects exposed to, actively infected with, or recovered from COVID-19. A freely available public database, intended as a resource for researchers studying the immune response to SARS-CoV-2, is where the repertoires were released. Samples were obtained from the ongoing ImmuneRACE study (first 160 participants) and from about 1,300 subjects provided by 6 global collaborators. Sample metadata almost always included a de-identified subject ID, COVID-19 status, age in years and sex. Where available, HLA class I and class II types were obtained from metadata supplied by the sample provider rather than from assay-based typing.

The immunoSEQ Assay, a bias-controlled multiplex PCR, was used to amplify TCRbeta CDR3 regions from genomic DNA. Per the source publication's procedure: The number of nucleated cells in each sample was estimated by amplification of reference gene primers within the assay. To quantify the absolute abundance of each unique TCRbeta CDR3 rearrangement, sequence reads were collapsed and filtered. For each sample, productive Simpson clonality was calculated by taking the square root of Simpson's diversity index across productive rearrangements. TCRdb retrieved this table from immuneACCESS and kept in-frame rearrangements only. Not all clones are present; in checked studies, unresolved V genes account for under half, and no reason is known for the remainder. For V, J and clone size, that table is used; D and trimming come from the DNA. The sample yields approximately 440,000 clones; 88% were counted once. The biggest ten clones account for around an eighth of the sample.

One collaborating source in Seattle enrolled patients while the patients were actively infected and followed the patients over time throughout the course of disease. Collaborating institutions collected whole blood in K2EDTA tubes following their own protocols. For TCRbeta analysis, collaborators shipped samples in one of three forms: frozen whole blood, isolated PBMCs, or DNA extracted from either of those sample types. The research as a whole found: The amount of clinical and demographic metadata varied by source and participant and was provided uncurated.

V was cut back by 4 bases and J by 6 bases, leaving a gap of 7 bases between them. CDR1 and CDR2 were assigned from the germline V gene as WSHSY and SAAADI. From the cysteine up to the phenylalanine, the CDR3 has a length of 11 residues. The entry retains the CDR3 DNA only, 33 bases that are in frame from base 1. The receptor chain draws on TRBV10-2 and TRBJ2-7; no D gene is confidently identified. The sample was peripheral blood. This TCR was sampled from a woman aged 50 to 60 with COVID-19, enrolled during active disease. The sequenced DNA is TGCGCCAGCAGTGGTGCCGGCGAGCAGTACTTC. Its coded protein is CASSGAGEQYF.